These 28 T cell receptor beta chains were all obtained from the same sample, sequenced in a study of beta chain features in type 1 diabetes. The authors reverse transcribed all of the isolated RNA, so sequencing captured expressed TCRB transcripts. Sequenced by immunoSEQ multiplex PCR; TCRdb stores in-frame clones only, minus some. The repertoire includes 35,000 or so clones, about 65% of them detected once, and 2% to 2.5% sits in the top ten. The specimen sequenced was Tregs from blood. The receptor source for this set is a woman in her 30s in good health.

In this sample, this clone turned up once. V and J are TRBV19 and TRBJ2-1, with 10 bases identical to TRBD2. CDR1 and CDR2 from the germline V gene are LNHDA and SQIVND (reference sequence). The CDR3 is made up of 16 amino acids. V lost 3 bases, J lost 5 bases, and 7 bases stayed unmatched. Here the CDR3 reads CASSIRPSGRNNEQFF. Here the CDR3 DNA reads TGTGCCAGTAGTATCCGGCCTAGCGGGAGAAACAATGAGCAGTTCTTC.

The V call is TRBV7-2, the J call TRBJ1-3; D is uncertain. Per the germline V gene, CDR1 is SGHTA and CDR2 is FQGNSA. V was shortened by 2 bases and J by 7 bases, with 15 bases between the two germline ends. The length of the CDR3 is 15 residues. The CDR3: CASSLSDAGWNTIYF. The CDR3, as DNA: TGTGCCAGCAGCTTAAGCGACGCCGGCTGGAACACCATATATTTT. Full variable domain (rest looked up from reference TRBV7-2 and TRBJ1-3): GAGVSQSPSNKVTEKGKDVELRCDPISGHTALYWYRQSLGQGLEFLIYFQGNSAPDKSGLPSDRFSAERTGGSVSTLTIQRTQQEDSAVYLCASSLSDAGWNTIYFGEGSWLTVV.

J is TRBJ1-5 and V is TRBV7-2, with a tentative D call TRBD1 (6 bases). This CDR3 has 15 residues. The germline gives CDR1 SGHTA, CDR2 FQGNSA. The ends were cut back, 1 base at V and 6 bases at J, with 13 bases in the middle. The CDR3 sequence: CASSLVQGVGQPQHF. The CDR3 coding sequence is TGTGCCAGCAGCTTAGTACAGGGCGTGGGTCAGCCCCAGCATTTT.

The table lists this clone with a few counts. The J gene is TRBJ2-1, the V gene TRBV6-6; the match to TRBD2 covers 9 bases. Germline assignment: CDR1 MNHNY and CDR2 SVGAGI (reference sequence). This CDR3 comprises 15 residues. J was trimmed by 7 bases and V by 2 bases; bases with no gene match: 6. The CDR3 region is CASSYPGGRGNEQFF. For the CDR3, the DNA is TGTGCCAGCAGTTACCCGGGCGGGAGGGGGAATGAGCAGTTCTTC.

This rearrangement joins TRBV7-8 to TRBJ1-2; D gene uncertain. Trimming cost V 1 base and J 0 bases, with 15 bases left between them. This CDR3 is 17 amino acids long. CDR1 SGHVS and CDR2 FQNEAQ come from the germline V gene. CDR3 protein: CASSLGPAGITNYGYTF. CDR3 in DNA: TGTGCCAGCAGCTTAGGTCCCGCAGGCATTACTAACTATGGCTACACCTTC.

This clone was seen a handful of times. The chain combines TRBV6-6 with TRBJ1-1, with 7 bases identical to TRBD1. CDR1 is MNHNY and CDR2 is SVGAGI in the germline V gene (reference sequence). The junction had 8 bases not matched to a gene; V was cut back by 0 bases and J by 4 bases. The CDR3 spans 16 residues. CDR3 amino acids: CASSYSGGDLGTEAFF. The CDR3 region has the DNA TGTGCCAGCAGTTACTCAGGGGGCGATTTGGGCACTGAAGCTTTCTTT.

Worth noting for this clone: One end of the junction varies from germline; a read error may be responsible. The chain employs TRBV7-2 and TRBJ1-2, with TRBD1 matching 7 bases. CDR1 is SGHTA, CDR2 FQGNSA, per germline. The CDR3 has 15 residues. CDR3 DNA: TGCGCCAGCAGCCACGGGACAGTTGCTAACTATGGCTACACCTTC. Translated, it gives CASSHGTVANYGYTF.

The rearrangement links TRBV7-2 to TRBJ2-7; a possible D gene is TRBD2 (6 bases). CDR3 size: 15 residues. Germline V gene lookup returns CDR1 SGHTA and CDR2 FQGNSA. Trimming took off 6 bases at V and 0 bases at J, with 15 bases between the two ends. CDR3 residues: CASSLAGLLSYEQYF. CDR3 sequence (DNA): TGTGCCAGCAGTCTCGCGGGACTCCTCTCCTACGAGCAGTACTTC.

This clone was observed once. The chain has TRBV6-6 and TRBJ1-1; tentatively, D is TRBD1 (6 bases). Germline V lookup: CDR1 MNHNY, CDR2 SVGAGI (reference sequence). V was shortened by 5 bases and J by 1 base, with 11 bases between the two germline ends. This CDR3 contains 14 residues. The CDR3 loop is CASSTTDRNTEAFF. The CDR3 DNA is TGTGCCAGCAGTACCACGGACAGGAACACTGAAGCTTTCTTT.

J is TRBJ2-5 and V is TRBV27; D might be TRBD1 (5 bases). CDR1 and CDR2 from the germline V gene are MNHEY and SMNVEV (reference sequence). Trimming removed 4 bases at V and 11 bases at J, with 20 bases between. The CDR3 totals 14 residues. DNA of the CDR3: TGTGCCAGCAGTTCATATGATAGGGGTGGGAAGCAGTACTTC. Its translation is CASSSYDRGGKQYF.

This rearrangement joins TRBV11-2 to TRBJ2-5; the match to TRBD2 covers 10 bases. Looked up from germline, CDR1 is SGHAT and CDR2 is FQNNGV. The V and J ends lost 5 bases and 1 base, in that order; junction bases with no gene match: 10. The CDR3 consists of 17 residues. As DNA, the CDR3 is TGTGCCAGCAGCCTATCTGGACTAGCGGTCCCCCAAGAGACCCAGTACTTC. Protein: CASSLSGLAVPQETQYF.

V usage is TRBV18 and J usage is TRBJ2-1; 10 bases match TRBD2. This CDR3 has 16 residues. Per the germline V gene, CDR1 is KGHSH and CDR2 is LQKENI. Losses at the gene ends were 2 bases for V and 4 bases for J; bases not matched to a gene: 5. Here the CDR3 DNA reads TGTGCCAGCTCACCAACTCTAGCGGGAGTATACAATGAGCAGTTCTTC. Its protein is CASSPTLAGVYNEQFF. The whole variable domain, remainder taken from reference TRBV18 and TRBJ2-1, is NAGVMQNPRHLVRRRGQEARLRCSPMKGHSHVYWYRQLPEEGLKFMVYLQKENIIDESGMPKERFSAEFPKEGPSILRIQQVVRGDSAAYFCASSPTLAGVYNEQFFGPGTRLTVL.

The genes are TRBV6-1 and TRBJ2-5; possible D gene TRBD1, 5 bases. The CDR3 contains 14 residues. The germline CDR1 and CDR2 sequences are MNHNS and SASEGT. V lost 7 bases and J lost 2, with 14 bases in between. The CDR3 reads CASTKGRRQETQYF. The DNA of the CDR3 is TGTGCCAGCACCAAGGGGCGGAGACAAGAGACCCAGTACTTC.

The chain couples TRBV5-1 to TRBJ2-5; D might be TRBD1 (5 bases). Germline V gene data show CDR1 as SGHRS and CDR2 as YFSETQ. V lost 1 base, J lost 1 base, and 11 bases lay in between. The CDR3 is 15 residues long. DNA for the CDR3: TGCGCCAGCAGCTTGACGCCCGACAGCCAAGAGACCCAGTACTTC. The encoded protein is CASSLTPDSQETQYF.

This clone was found once. The rearrangement uses TRBV7-9 and TRBJ1-2; TRBD1 matches at 8 bases. CDR1 SEHNR and CDR2 FQNEAQ come from the germline V gene (reference sequence). Trimming at V came to 5 bases and at J to 4 bases, leaving 6 bases not matched to a gene. This CDR3 is 14 amino acids long. CDR3 region: CASSRQGSSYGYTF. CDR3 DNA: TGTGCCAGCAGCCGACAGGGGAGCAGCTATGGCTACACCTTC.

The V gene is TRBV5-1, the J gene TRBJ1-2, with TRBD1 identical over 10 bases. The CDR3 length is 13 residues. The V gene end was trimmed by 0 bases and the J gene end by 10 bases; junction bases not matched to a gene: 3. Per germline, CDR1 SGHRS and CDR2 YFSETQ. CDR3 region: CASSLEGQGVYTF. The CDR3 coding sequence is TGCGCCAGCAGCTTGGAAGGACAGGGGGTCTACACCTTC. The full variable domain, its missing parts supplied by reference TRBV5-1 and TRBJ1-2, is KAGVTQTPRYLIKTRGQQVTLSCSPISGHRSVSWYQQTPGQGLQFLFEYFSETQRNKGNFPGRFSGRQFSNSRSEMNVSTLELGDSALYLCASSLEGQGVYTFGSGTRLTVV.

The chain recombines TRBV7-2 with TRBJ2-2; 10 bases are shared with TRBD2. CDR1 and CDR2 from the germline V gene are SGHTA and FQGNSA. The CDR3 is made up of 15 amino acids. After removal of 5 bases from V and 1 base from J, the junction contained 1 base not matched to a gene. The CDR3: CASSRTSGNTGELFF. CDR3 DNA: TGTGCCAGCAGCCGGACTAGCGGGAACACCGGGGAGCTGTTTTTT.

The J gene is TRBJ2-5, the V gene TRBV7-3; D is possibly TRBD1 (6 bases). The CDR3 has 17 amino acids. Germline CDR1 SGHTA, CDR2 FQGTGA. The V gene lost 1 base and the J gene lost 3 bases, with 18 bases spanning the gap. The CDR3 nucleotides read TGTGCCAGCAGCTTAAGGGGAAAAAACAGGGCCGAAGAGACCCAGTACTTC. It yields the protein CASSLRGKNRAEETQYF.

This chain uses TRBV27 with TRBJ1-2; a weak D match, TRBD1 (6 bases). CDR1 MNHEY and CDR2 SMNVEV come from the germline V gene (reference sequence). Trimming took 6 bases from V and 4 from J, leaving 24 bases between them. There are 17 residues in the CDR3. The CDR3: CASSVRSREGEGYGYTF. As DNA, the CDR3 is TGTGCCAGCAGCGTACGATCTAGAGAGGGGGAGGGCTATGGCTACACCTTC.

This sequence joins TRBV4-3 and TRBJ2-7; the D gene is possibly TRBD1 (5 bases). The CDR3 extends over 15 amino acids. Trimming pared 2 bases from V and 2 bases from J, leaving 13 bases between. The germline CDR1 and CDR2 sequences are LGHNA and YSLEER. CDR3 protein: CASSQYRQSTYEQYF. As DNA, the CDR3 is TGCGCCAGCAGCCAATATCGACAGTCTACCTACGAGCAGTACTTC.

The rearrangement uses TRBV7-2 and TRBJ1-5, with D perhaps TRBD1 (6 bases). CDR1 is SGHTA, CDR2 FQGNSA, per germline. V gave up 2 bases and J gave up 3 bases, with 8 bases separating them. This CDR3 comprises 14 residues. The CDR3: CASSLQGYNQPQHF. DNA for the CDR3: TGTGCCAGCAGCTTACAGGGGTACAATCAGCCCCAGCATTTT.

CDR3 nucleotides: TGTGCCAGCAGTTACTCCAGACAGCAAGAAGCTTTCTTT. Its translation is CASSYSRQQEAFF. This chain links TRBV6-5 with TRBJ1-1, with D maybe TRBD1 (5 bases). CDR1 is MNHEY and CDR2 is SVGAGI in the germline V gene. The CDR3 has 13 amino acids. V lost 0 bases, J lost 8 bases, and 10 bases lay in between.

This clone appeared a single time. V gene TRBV5-5 combines with J gene TRBJ1-1, with D tentatively TRBD1 (5 bases). V was shortened by 5 bases and J by 1 base, with 9 bases between the two germline ends. Germline V gene data show CDR1 as SGHKS and CDR2 as YYEKEE (reference sequence). This CDR3 is 13 amino acids long. CDR3 sequence: CASRARGNTEAFF. In DNA form, the CDR3 reads TGTGCCAGCAGAGCTAGGGGGAACACTGAAGCTTTCTTT.

The V and J genes are TRBV7-2 and TRBJ1-3, with TRBD1 as a possible D gene (6 bases). Trimming removed 6 bases at V and 3 bases at J, with 15 bases between. This CDR3 contains 15 residues. Germline V gene sequence: CDR1 SGHTA, CDR2 FQGNSA. In nucleotides, the CDR3 is TGTGCCAGCAGACGACCCGGGACAAATGGAAACACCATATATTTT. It codes for CASRRPGTNGNTIYF.

The chain carries TRBV18 and TRBJ2-7, with TRBD2 identical over 8 bases. V shed 6 bases and J 4 bases; nucleotides not matched to a gene: 8. Germline V gene lookup returns CDR1 KGHSH and CDR2 LQKENI. This CDR3 has 14 residues. CDR3 coding DNA: TGTGCCAGCTCCCACACTAGCGGAGATTACGAGCAGTACTTC. Its translation is CASSHTSGDYEQYF.

CDR3 sequence (DNA): TGTGCCAGCAGCGCGGAGGCGATGGTCGGGGGTAATCAGCCCCAGCATTTT. Encoded protein: CASSAEAMVGGNQPQHF. The rearrangement uses TRBV7-2 and TRBJ1-5, with D maybe TRBD1 (5 bases). Germline CDR1 is SGHTA and CDR2 is FQGNSA. Trimming took off 5 bases at V and 4 bases at J, with 21 bases between the two ends. This CDR3 spans 17 amino acids.

This chain uses TRBV4-3 with TRBJ2-1, with D possibly TRBD2 on 5 matching bases. The CDR3 consists of 14 residues. V gave up 1 base and J gave up 5 bases, with 9 bases separating them. In germline, CDR1 is LGHNA, CDR2 YSLEER. In DNA form, the CDR3 reads TGCGCCAGCAGCCAAGTGGGGAGAGACAATGAGCAGTTCTTC. Its translation is CASSQVGRDNEQFF.

The gene calls are TRBV7-4 and TRBJ2-7, with 7 bases aligning to TRBD1. Per germline, CDR1 SGHVT and CDR2 SQSDAQ. This CDR3 region has 15 residues. Unmatched junction bases numbered 8, after V lost 4 bases and J lost 2 bases. The CDR3 region has the DNA TGTGCCAGCAGCTGGCGACAAGGGGGCCCCTACGAGCAGTACTTC. It translates to CASSWRQGGPYEQYF.